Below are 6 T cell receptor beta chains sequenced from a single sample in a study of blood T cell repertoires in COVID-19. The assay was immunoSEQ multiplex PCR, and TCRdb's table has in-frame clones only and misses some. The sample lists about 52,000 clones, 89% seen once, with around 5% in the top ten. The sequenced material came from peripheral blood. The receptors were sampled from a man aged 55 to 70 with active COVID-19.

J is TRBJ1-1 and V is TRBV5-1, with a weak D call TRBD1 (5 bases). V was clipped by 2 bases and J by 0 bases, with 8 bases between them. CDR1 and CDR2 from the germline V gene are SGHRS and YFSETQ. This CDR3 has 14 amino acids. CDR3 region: CASSLNRMNTEAFF. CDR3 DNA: TGCGCCAGCAGCTTAAACAGGATGAACACTGAAGCTTTCTTT.

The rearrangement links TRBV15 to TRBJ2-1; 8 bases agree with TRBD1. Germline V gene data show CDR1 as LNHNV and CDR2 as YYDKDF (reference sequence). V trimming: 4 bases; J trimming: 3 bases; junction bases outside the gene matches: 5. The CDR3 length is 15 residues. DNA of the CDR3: TGTGCCACCAGCATAGGTACAGGGGGCTACAATGAGCAGTTCTTC. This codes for CATSIGTGGYNEQFF.

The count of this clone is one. The chain's CDR3 is CATSWGLAGGPDTQYF. The CDR3 DNA follows: TGTGCCACCAGCTGGGGGCTAGCGGGAGGGCCAGATACGCAGTATTTT. The rearrangement uses TRBV24-1 and TRBJ2-3; 12 bases map to TRBD2. The germline V gene has CDR1 KGHDR and CDR2 SFDVKD. This CDR3 spans 16 amino acids. V was pared by 7 bases and J by 4 bases, with 8 bases of the junction left unmatched.

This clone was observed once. CDR3 residues: CASSVYGPYEQYF. The DNA for the CDR3 is TGTGCCAGCAGCGTTTATGGGCCCTACGAGCAGTACTTC. The chain links TRBV6-2 or TRBV6-3 to TRBJ2-7, with D uncertain. The CDR3 sequence is 13 residues long. Germline CDR1 MNHEY, CDR2 SVGEGT. V lost 6 bases to trimming and J lost 2 bases, with 11 bases between them.

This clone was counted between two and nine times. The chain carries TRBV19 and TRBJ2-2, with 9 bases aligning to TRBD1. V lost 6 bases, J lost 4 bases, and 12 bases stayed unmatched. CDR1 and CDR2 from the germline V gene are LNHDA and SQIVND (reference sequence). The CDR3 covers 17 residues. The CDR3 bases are TGTGCCAGTAGGACAGGGGGGGTAGCGTCGCGCACCGGGGAGCTGTTTTTT. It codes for CASRTGGVASRTGELFF.

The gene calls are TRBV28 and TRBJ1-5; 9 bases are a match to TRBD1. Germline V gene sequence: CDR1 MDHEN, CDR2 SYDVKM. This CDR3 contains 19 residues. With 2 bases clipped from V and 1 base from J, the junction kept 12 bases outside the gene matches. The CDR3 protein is CASSLSRWGQGISNQPQHF. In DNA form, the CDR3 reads TGTGCCAGCAGTTTAAGTAGGTGGGGACAGGGAATAAGCAATCAGCCCCAGCATTTT.